This T cell receptor beta chain was retrieved from a study of cytomegalovirus exposure and HLA in healthy donors. Overall study: The roughly 120 validation repertoires used the same platform as the 550 to 850 first-cohort repertoires (as reported by a later analysis).

There are 9 residues in the CDR3. From germline, CDR1 is DFQATT and CDR2 SNEGSKA (reference sequence). V was shortened by 7 bases and J by 6 bases, with 6 bases between the two germline ends. Clones were sequenced by immunoSEQ multiplex PCR, and TCRdb holds only the in-frame ones, with some missing. The sample includes 150,000 to 200,000 clones, roughly 80% of them seen just once. Separate from the roughly 700-subject first cohort, the approximately 120-subject validation cohort was the one that the donors belonged to. The sequenced sample consisted of PBMCs. The sequence was obtained from a woman aged 18-30 years in good health and CMV-seropositive. The J gene is TRBJ1-1, the V gene TRBV20-1; D not certain. The CDR3, as DNA: TGCAGTGATCAGGCTGAAGCTTTCTTT. The encoded protein is CSDQAEAFF.